This passage covers 5 T cell receptor beta chains from one sample sequenced in a study of naive and memory T cell subsets. Four PCR rounds used nested alpha and beta constant region primers plus the SP2 primer. Each CDR3 protein gets one entry after TCRdb re-called the 5' RACE reads with MiXCR. This table has tens of thousands of distinct CDR3 sequences, roughly 7% appearing once. A UMI-containing oligonucleotide was joined by 3' ligation to the TCR cDNA template. The receptors come from a male donor in good health.

This clonotype has only a few counts. The gene calls are TRBV2 and TRBJ2-5, with D unresolved. Trimming left V 5 bases short and J 3 bases short, with 13 bases between. The CDR3 extends over 14 amino acids. CDR1 is SNHLY and CDR2 is FYNNEI in the germline V gene. Written as DNA, the CDR3 is TGTGCCAGCAGTTCCGAGGTGGGGAAAGAGACCCAGTACTTC. This codes for CASSSEVGKETQYF.

This clonotype was picked up a small number of times. The genes are TRBV5-1 and TRBJ2-7, with D possibly called TRBD1 or TRBD2 (5 bases each). This CDR3 contains 14 residues. Germline CDR1 and CDR2: SGHRS and YFSETQ. The V and J ends lost 1 base and 2 bases respectively, with 10 bases between them. CDR3 sequence reads: CASSLLGRTYEQYF. The CDR3 DNA reads as TGCGCCAGCAGCTTGCTGGGACGGACCTACGAGCAGTACTTC.

The CDR3 region has the DNA TGCGCCAGCAGCTTCCTAGCGGAAAGCTCCTACAATGAGCAGTTCTTC. Amino acid sequence: CASSFLAESSYNEQFF. The V call is TRBV5-1, the J call TRBJ2-1; 7 nucleotides match TRBD2. Germline CDR1 and CDR2: SGHRS and YFSETQ. Unmatched junction bases numbered 5, after V lost 2 bases and J lost 0 bases. This CDR3 region has 16 residues. Based on the CDR3 plus reference TRBV5-1 and TRBJ2-1, the full variable domain is KAGVTQTPRYLIKTRGQQVTLSCSPISGHRSVSWYQQTPGQGLQFLFEYFSETQRNKGNFPGRFSGRQFSNSRSEMNVSTLELGDSALYLCASSFLAESSYNEQFFGPGTRLTVL.

At least ten counts were recorded for this clonotype. This rearrangement joins TRBV29-1 to TRBJ2-5, with D tentatively TRBD1 or TRBD2 (5 bases each). V lost 2 bases and J lost 7, with 8 bases in between. The germline V gene encodes CDR1 SQVTM and CDR2 ANQGSEA. This CDR3 spans 11 amino acids. CDR3: CSVETGGTQYF. CDR3 DNA: TGCAGCGTTGAAACTGGGGGGACCCAGTACTTC.

Note on this clonotype: A read error is possible here, since a much larger clone lies one base away. V usage is TRBV20-1 and J usage is TRBJ2-7; D uncertain. Germline CDR1 is DFQATT and CDR2 is SNEGSKA (reference sequence). V dropped 3 bases and J dropped 1 base, with 7 bases sitting between them. This CDR3 has 12 amino acids. This CDR3 reads CSASPKSYEQYF. The CDR3 DNA sequence: TGCAGTGCTAGCCCCAAATCCTACGAGCAGTACTTC.